This section outlines one T cell receptor (beta chain) sequence together with its context. The sample is drawn from a study of shared T cell receptors in the human thymus. Germline V gene data show CDR1 as MDHEN and CDR2 as SYDVKM. This CDR3 contains 15 residues. V trimming: 5 bases; J trimming: 6 bases; junction bases outside the gene matches: 12. Sequencing used immunoSEQ multiplex PCR; TCRdb keeps in-frame clones, though not all of them. The sample holds hundreds of thousands of clones, approximately 87% seen once. This sample was shared with a second study, whose subject was human thymus T cells. As that report states: Thymus tissue for the work was resected from patients undergoing corrective heart surgery. The authors found apparently biased V and J gene usage in thymic and blood repertoires. Related reports documented highly overlapping thymic repertoires among unrelated individuals.

This chain connects TRBV28 to TRBJ1-2; TRBD1 agrees at 7 bases. Sequences were obtained from thymocytes. This sequence originates from a boy in the first two years of life with a congenital heart defect. The CDR3, as DNA: TGTGCCAGCAGTCCAGATACGGACAGGTTTAATGGCTACACCTTC. As protein: CASSPDTDRFNGYTF.